This record covers a single T cell receptor (beta chain). What it binds is unknown. Here immunoSEQ multiplex PCR was the method, and the copy in TCRdb shows in-frame clones only, minus some. The sample consists of approximately 320,000 clones, 67% of them appearing once. This CDR3 region has 15 residues. The V gene's germline CDR1 is SQVTM and CDR2 ANQGSEA. V was shortened by 3 bases and J by 2 bases, with 16 bases between the two germline ends. The source of the sample is a study of cytotoxic CD8 clonotypes in ibrutinib-treated CLL. Study-level information: Mean per-sample yields comprised 255,043 productive templates and tens of thousands of productive rearrangements. Study-wide results and caveats: Against age-matched healthy donors, baseline clonality ran higher and tracked circulating CD8+ T-cell counts. Sampling times, which were not matched between the groups, differed between sustained-remission patients and progressing patients. The clonality rise at ibrutinib response reflected private clonotype expansion.

The receptor comes from a human donor with chronic lymphocytic leukemia. The material sequenced was PBMCs, taken after 36 months of ibrutinib treatment. V usage is TRBV29-1 and J usage is TRBJ1-2, with D maybe TRBD1 (6 bases). CDR3 in amino acids: CSVERGLTGNYGYTF. The CDR3 nucleotides read TGCAGCGTTGAGCGCGGACTAACAGGGAACTATGGCTACACCTTC.